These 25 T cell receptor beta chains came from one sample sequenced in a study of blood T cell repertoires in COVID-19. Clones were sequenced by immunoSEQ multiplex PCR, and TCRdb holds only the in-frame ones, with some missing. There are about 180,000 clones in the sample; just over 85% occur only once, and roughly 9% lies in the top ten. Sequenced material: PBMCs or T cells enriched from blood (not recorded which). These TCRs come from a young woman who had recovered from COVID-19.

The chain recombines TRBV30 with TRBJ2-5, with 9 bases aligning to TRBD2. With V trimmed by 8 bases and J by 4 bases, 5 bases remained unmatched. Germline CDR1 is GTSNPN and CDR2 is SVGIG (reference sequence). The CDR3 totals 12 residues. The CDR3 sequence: CAGQLAGETQYF. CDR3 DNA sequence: TGTGCCGGCCAACTAGCGGGAGAGACCCAGTACTTC.

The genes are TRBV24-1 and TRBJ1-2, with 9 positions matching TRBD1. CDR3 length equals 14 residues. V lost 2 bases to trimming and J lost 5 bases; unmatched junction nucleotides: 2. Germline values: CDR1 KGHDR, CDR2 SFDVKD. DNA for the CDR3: TGTGCCACCAGTGATTCGGGACAGGGATATGGCTACACCTTC. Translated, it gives CATSDSGQGYGYTF.

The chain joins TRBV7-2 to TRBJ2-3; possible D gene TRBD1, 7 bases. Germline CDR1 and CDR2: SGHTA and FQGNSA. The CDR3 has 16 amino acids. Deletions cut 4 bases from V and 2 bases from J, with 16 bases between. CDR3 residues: CASSSLSGGTTDTQYF. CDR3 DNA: TGTGCCAGCAGCTCTCTCTCAGGGGGGACCACAGATACGCAGTATTTT.

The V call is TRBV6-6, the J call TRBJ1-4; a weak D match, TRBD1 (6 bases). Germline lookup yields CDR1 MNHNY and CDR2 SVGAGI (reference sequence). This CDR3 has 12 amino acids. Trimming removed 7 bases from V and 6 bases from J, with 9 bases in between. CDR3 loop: CASTGADEKLFF. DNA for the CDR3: TGTGCCAGCACAGGGGCGGATGAAAAACTGTTTTTT.

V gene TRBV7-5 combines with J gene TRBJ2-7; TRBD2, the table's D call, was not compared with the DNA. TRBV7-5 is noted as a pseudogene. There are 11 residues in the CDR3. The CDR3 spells CARSWAAGVDF. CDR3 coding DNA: TGTGCCAGAAGCTGGGCCGCGGGGGTAGACTTC.

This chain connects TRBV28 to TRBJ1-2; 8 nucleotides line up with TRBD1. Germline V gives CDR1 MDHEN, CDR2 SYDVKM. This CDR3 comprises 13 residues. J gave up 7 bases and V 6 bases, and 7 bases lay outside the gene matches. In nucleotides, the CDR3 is TGTGCCAGCAGCGAAGACAGGGGCGGTGGCTACACCTTC. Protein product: CASSEDRGGGYTF.

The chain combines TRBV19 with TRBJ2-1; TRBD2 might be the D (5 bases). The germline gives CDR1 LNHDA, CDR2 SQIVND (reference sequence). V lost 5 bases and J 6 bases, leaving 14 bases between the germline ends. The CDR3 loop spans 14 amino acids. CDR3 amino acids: CASSVAGLPNEQFF. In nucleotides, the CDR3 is TGTGCCAGTAGTGTGGCGGGCCTGCCCAATGAGCAGTTCTTC.

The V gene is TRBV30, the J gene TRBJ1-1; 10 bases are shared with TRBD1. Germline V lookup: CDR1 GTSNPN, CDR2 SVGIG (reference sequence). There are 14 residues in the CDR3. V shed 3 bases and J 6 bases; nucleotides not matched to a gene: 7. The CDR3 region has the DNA TGTGCCTGGAGCCGGGACAGGGGATTTCCTGAAGCTTTCTTT. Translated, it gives CAWSRDRGFPEAFF.

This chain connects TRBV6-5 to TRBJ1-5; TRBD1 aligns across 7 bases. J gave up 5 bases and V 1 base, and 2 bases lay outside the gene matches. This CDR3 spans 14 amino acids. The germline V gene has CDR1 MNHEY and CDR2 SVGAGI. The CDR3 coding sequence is TGTGCCAGCAGTTACTATACAGGGGATCAGCCCCAGCATTTT. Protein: CASSYYTGDQPQHF.

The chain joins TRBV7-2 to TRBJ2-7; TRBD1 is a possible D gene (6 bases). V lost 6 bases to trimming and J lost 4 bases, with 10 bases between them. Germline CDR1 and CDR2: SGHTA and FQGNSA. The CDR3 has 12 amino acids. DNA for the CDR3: TGTGCCAGCAGGGACAGTAAGTACGAGCAGTACTTC. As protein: CASRDSKYEQYF.

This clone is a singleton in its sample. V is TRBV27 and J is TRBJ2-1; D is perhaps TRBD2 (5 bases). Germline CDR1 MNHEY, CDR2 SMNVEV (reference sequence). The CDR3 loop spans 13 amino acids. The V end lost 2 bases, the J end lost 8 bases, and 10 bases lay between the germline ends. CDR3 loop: CASSLNTGYEQFF. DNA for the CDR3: TGTGCCAGCAGTTTAAACACGGGGTATGAGCAGTTCTTC.

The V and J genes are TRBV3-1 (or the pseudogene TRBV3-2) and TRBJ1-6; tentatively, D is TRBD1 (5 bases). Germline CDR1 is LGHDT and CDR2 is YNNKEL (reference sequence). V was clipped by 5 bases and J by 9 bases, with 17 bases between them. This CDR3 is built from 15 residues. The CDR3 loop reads CASSGHQGFSSPLHF. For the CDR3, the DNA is TGTGCCAGCAGCGGGCACCAGGGATTTTCTTCACCCCTCCACTTT.

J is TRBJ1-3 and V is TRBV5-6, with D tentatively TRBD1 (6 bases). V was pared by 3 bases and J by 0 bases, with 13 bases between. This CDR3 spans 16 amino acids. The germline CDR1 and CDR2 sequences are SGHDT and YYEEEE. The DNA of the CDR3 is TGTGCCAGCAGCTCCGAACAGGGCCTCTCTGGAAACACCATATATTTT. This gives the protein CASSSEQGLSGNTIYF.

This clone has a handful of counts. CDR3 protein: CASSIRVTAGRGTEAFF. CDR3 in DNA: TGTGCCAGTAGTATCCGGGTGACGGCAGGAAGGGGCACTGAAGCTTTCTTT. The rearrangement uses TRBV19 and TRBJ1-1, with a weak D call TRBD1 (5 bases). The CDR3 is made up of 17 amino acids. The V end was cut by 3 bases, the J end by 4 bases, with 21 bases between. Germline V gives CDR1 LNHDA, CDR2 SQIVND (reference sequence).

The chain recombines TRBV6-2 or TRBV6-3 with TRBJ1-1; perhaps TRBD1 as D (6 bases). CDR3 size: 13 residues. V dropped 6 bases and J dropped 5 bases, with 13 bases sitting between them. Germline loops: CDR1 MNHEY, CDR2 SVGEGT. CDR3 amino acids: CASSVTGLTEAFF. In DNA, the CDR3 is TGTGCCAGCAGCGTAACAGGGTTGACTGAAGCTTTCTTT.

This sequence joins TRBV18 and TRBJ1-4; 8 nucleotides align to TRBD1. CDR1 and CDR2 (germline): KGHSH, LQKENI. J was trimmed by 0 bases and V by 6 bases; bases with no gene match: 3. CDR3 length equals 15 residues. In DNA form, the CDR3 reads TGTGCCAGCTCCAAACAGGGGGCAACTAATGAAAAACTGTTTTTT. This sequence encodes CASSKQGATNEKLFF.

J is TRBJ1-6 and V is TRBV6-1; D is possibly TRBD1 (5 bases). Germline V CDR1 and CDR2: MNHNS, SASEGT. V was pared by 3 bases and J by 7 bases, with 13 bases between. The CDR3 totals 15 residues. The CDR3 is CASSEGGRGNSPLHF. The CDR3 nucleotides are TGTGCCAGCAGTGAGGGGGGGAGGGGAAATTCACCCCTCCACTTT.

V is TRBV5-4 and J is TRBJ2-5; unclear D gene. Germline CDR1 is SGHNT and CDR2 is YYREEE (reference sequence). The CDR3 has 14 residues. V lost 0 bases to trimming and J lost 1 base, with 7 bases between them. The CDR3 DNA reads TGTGCCAGCAGCTTGGTCTACCTCCAAGAGACCCAGTACTTC. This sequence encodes CASSLVYLQETQYF.

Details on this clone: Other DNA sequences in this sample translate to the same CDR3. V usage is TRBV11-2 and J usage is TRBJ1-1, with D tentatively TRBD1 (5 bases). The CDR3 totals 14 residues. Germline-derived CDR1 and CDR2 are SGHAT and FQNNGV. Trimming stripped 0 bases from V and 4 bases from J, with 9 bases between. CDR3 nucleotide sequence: TGTGCCAGCAGCTTAGAGGGGGGGGTCACTGAAGCTTTCTTT. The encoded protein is CASSLEGGVTEAFF.

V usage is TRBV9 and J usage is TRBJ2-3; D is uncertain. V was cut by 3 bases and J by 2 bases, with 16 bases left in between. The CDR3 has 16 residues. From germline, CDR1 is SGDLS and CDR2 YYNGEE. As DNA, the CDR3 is TGTGCCAGCAGCGCGACACAGTTCTTCGTCACAGATACGCAGTATTTT. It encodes CASSATQFFVTDTQYF.

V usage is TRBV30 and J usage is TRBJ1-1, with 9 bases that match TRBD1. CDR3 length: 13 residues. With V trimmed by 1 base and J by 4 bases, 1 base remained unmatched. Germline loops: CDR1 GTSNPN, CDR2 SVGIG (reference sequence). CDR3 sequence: CAWSGQGGTEAFF. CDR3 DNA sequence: TGTGCCTGGAGTGGACAGGGGGGCACTGAAGCTTTCTTT. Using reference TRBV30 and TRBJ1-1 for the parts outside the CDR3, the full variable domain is SQTIHQWPATLVQPVGSPLSLECTVEGTSNPNLYWYRQAAGRGLQLLFYSVGIGQISSEVPQNLSASRPQDRQFILSSKKLLLSDSGFYLCAWSGQGGTEAFFGQGTRLTVV.

For the CDR3, the DNA is TGTGCCAGCAGCCGAGGACAGGGATCAGATACGCAGTATTTT. It specifies CASSRGQGSDTQYF. This chain joins TRBV7-9 and TRBJ2-3; TRBD1 matches at 8 bases. J was trimmed by 4 bases and V by 5 bases; bases with no gene match: 5. The germline CDR1 and CDR2 sequences are SEHNR and FQNEAQ (reference sequence). The CDR3 totals 14 residues.

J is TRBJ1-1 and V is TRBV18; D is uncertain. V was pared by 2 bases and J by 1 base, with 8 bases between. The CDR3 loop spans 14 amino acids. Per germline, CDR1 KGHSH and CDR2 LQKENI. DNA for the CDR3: TGTGCCAGCTCACCAGGTCAACAGAACACTGAAGCTTTCTTT. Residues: CASSPGQQNTEAFF. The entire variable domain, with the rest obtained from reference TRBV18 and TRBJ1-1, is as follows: NAGVMQNPRHLVRRRGQEARLRCSPMKGHSHVYWYRQLPEEGLKFMVYLQKENIIDESGMPKERFSAEFPKEGPSILRIQQVVRGDSAAYFCASSPGQQNTEAFFGQGTRLTVV.

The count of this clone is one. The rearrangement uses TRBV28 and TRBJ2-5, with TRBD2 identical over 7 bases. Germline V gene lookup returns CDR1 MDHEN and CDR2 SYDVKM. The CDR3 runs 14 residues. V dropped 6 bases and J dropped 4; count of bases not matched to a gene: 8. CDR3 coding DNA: TGTGCCAGCAGCGGACTAGTTTTAGGAGAGACCCAGTACTTC. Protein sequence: CASSGLVLGETQYF.

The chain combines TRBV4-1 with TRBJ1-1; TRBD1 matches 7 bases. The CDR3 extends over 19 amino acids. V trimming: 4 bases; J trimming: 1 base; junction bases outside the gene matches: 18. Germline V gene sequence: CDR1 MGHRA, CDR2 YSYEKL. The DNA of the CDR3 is TGCGCCAGCAGCCGGATCTTCTCGACAGGCCCAGGGGGGAACACTGAAGCTTTCTTT. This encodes CASSRIFSTGPGGNTEAFF.